This T cell receptor (beta chain) was identified during a study of PD-L1 blockade in urothelial cancer. Study overall: A median blood sample held about 140,000 T cells and more than 80,000 unique TCRs. Broader study findings: At 3 weeks on treatment, tumor-associated clones expanded more with durable benefit.

Comment on this clone: No antigen is known for it.

Data came from immunoSEQ multiplex PCR; TCRdb stores just in-frame clones and leaves some out. The sample lists fewer than 25,000 clones, around nine tenths seen once, with approximately 2.8% in the top ten. Trimming removed 0 bases from V and 10 bases from J; junction bases left unmatched: 6. From germline, CDR1 is SGDLS and CDR2 YYNGEE. The CDR3 loop spans 14 amino acids. The sample here was PBMCs, taken around atezolizumab (anti-PD-L1) treatment. The V and J genes are TRBV9 and TRBJ2-1, with 8 bases matching TRBD2. The receptor comes from a man aged 45-65 years with urothelial cancer. This CDR3 reads CASSVAGGPREQFF. The CDR3 coding sequence is TGTGCCAGCAGCGTAGCGGGAGGGCCTAGAGAGCAGTTCTTC.